These 26 T cell receptor beta chains share one sample of origin, sequenced in a study of tumor-infiltrating lymphocytes in primary liver carcinoma. A primer matching the constant region was used to make TCR beta cDNA from 500 to 650 ng of total RNA. Slightly modified ARM-PCR, run as three nested multiplex PCR rounds, produced the TCR beta libraries. Investigators reported that the first two PCR rounds, at around 10 cycles each, used TRBV1-TRBV30 forward primers with a C-beta reverse primer. MiXCR, applied by TCRdb to the multiplex PCR reads, yields one record per CDR3 protein. Among some 32,000 distinct CDR3 sequences listed, over 60% were seen once. Both RNA and DNA were isolated together from approximately 20-30 mg of bulk tissue that had not been sorted. What was sequenced was liver tumor tissue from sampling region 5. Subset noted: tumor region T5, tumor centre. These receptors were collected from a man aged 35 to 55 with primary liver carcinoma and hepatitis B virus infection.

This clonotype was seen more than once but under ten times. The junction shows a germline mismatch at one end, possibly a read error. The genes are TRBV6-5 and TRBJ2-1; D is perhaps TRBD2 (6 bases). The CDR3 runs to 12 residues. Germline V gene data show CDR1 as MNHEY and CDR2 as SVGAGI. The CDR3 DNA sequence: TGTGCCAGCCGGGACTCCTACAATGAGCGGTTCTTC. Translating it yields CASRDSYNERFF.

Details on this clonotype: Since no conserved phenylalanine or tryptophan closes the CDR3, a read error is the likely cause. The CDR3 protein is CPSSLKNSALHL. The CDR3 DNA reads as TGTCCCAGCAGTTTAAAGAATTCAGCCCTCCACTTG. V is TRBV12-3 or TRBV12-4 and J is TRBJ1-6; D not certain. This CDR3 spans 12 amino acids.

The chain uses TRBV19 and TRBJ2-2; 8 positions agree with TRBD2. CDR3 length equals 14 residues. V dropped 10 bases and J dropped 2; count of bases not matched to a gene: 6. Germline V gives CDR1 LNHDA, CDR2 SQIVND (reference sequence). CDR3 DNA sequence: TGTGCCACCTATAGCGGGGCCAACACCGGGGAGCTGTTTTTT. This sequence encodes CATYSGANTGELFF.

In regard to this clonotype: A junction end diverges from the germline sequence, so it may reflect a read error. This chain links TRBV6-6 with TRBJ1-5, with D hard to call. Germline CDR1 reads MNHNY; CDR2 reads SVGAGI (reference sequence). This CDR3 contains 16 residues. The CDR3 nucleotides read TGTGGCAGCACTTACTCGGGAGGATATAGCAATCAGCCCCAGCATTTT. It is translated as CGSTYSGGYSNQPQHF.

In its sample, this clonotype was seen many times. The rearrangement links TRBV6-2 or TRBV6-3 to TRBJ2-7; no reliable D call. The CDR3 consists of 15 residues. Germline V gives CDR1 MNHEY, CDR2 SVGEGT. Trimming shortened V by 8 bases and J by 0 bases, and 17 bases separated the two germline ends. The CDR3, as DNA: TGTGCCAGCGGTCCCCAGGCGCACCCCTCCTACGAGCAGTACTTC. Its translation is CASGPQAHPSYEQYF.

In the case of this clonotype: The junction does not match germline at one end; this may be a read error. The CDR3 DNA reads as TGTGCCAGCAGCTCCCTAGCGGAAGGGCCCCATGAGCTGTTCTTC. It encodes CASSSLAEGPHELFF. V is TRBV7-2 and J is TRBJ2-1; 7 nucleotides align to TRBD2. The germline V gene encodes CDR1 SGHTA and CDR2 FQGNSA. The CDR3 totals 15 residues.

The chain joins TRBV20-1 to TRBJ2-7; TRBD1 matches 10 bases. Germline CDR1 and CDR2: DFQATT and SNEGSKA (reference sequence). The CDR3 is 12 amino acids. Germline trimming cut 5 bases from V and 5 bases from J; bases unmatched to any gene: 3. The CDR3 DNA reads TGCAGTGCTCCCGGGACAGGGGACGAGCAGTACTTC. Encoded protein: CSAPGTGDEQYF.

Concerning this clonotype: An end of the junction does not agree with germline; a read error may underlie this. The chain carries TRBV12-3 or TRBV12-4 and TRBJ2-1; 15 bases align to TRBD2. The CDR3 has 20 amino acids. The CDR3 DNA follows: TGTCCCAGCAGTTTAGCGCTCGGACTAGCGGGAGGGGAGGATGCAAATGAGCAGTTCTTC. Protein sequence: CPSSLALGLAGGEDANEQFF.

Notes on this clonotype: Compared with germline, one end of the junction differs, possibly owing to a read error. The gene calls are TRBV28 and TRBJ1-1; 7 bases line up with TRBD1. In germline, CDR1 is MDHEN, CDR2 SYDVKM. The CDR3 covers 15 residues. DNA for the CDR3: TGTGCCTGCAGAACCGGACAGCAGGGGGACACTGAAGCTTTCTTT. It specifies CACRTGQQGDTEAFF.

The chain carries TRBV10-3 and TRBJ1-4; D gene unclear. The CDR3 runs 15 residues. The germline V gene encodes CDR1 ENHRY and CDR2 SYGVKD. V lost 4 bases and J 6 bases, leaving 15 bases between the germline ends. The CDR3 region is CAISGVRPPDEKLFF. CDR3 sequence (DNA): TGTGCCATCAGTGGGGTCAGGCCCCCTGATGAAAAACTGTTTTTT.

This clonotype occurred many times. V gene TRBV6-6 combines with J gene TRBJ2-3; 8 nucleotides agree with TRBD2. Germline lookup yields CDR1 MNHNY and CDR2 SVGAGI (reference sequence). The CDR3 runs to 16 residues. Trimming cost V 5 bases and J 10 bases; bases outside gene matches: 17. The CDR3 region has the DNA TGTGCCAGCAGTCAAGACGGGACTAGGGATCTCGGTGCGCAGTATTTT. The encoded protein is CASSQDGTRDLGAQYF.

Worth noting for this clonotype: At one of its ends the junction is not consistent with the germline gene, which may arise from a read error. This rearrangement joins TRBV28 to TRBJ2-7; 7 positions match TRBD2. The CDR3 is 14 residues long. Germline lookup yields CDR1 MDHEN and CDR2 SYDVKM. In nucleotides, the CDR3 is TGTGCCAGCAGTCCACTGGCGGGAGACTACGAGCAGCACTTC. It encodes CASSPLAGDYEQHF.

This chain joins TRBV4-1 and TRBJ2-1; 11 nucleotides line up with TRBD2. The CDR3 sequence is 16 residues long. V lost 8 bases to trimming and J lost 9 bases; unmatched junction nucleotides: 15. Germline loops: CDR1 MGHRA, CDR2 YSYEKL. DNA for the CDR3: TGCGCCAGCGAGGCTAGCGGGAGGAACTATTTTGGTGAGCAGTTCTTC. Protein product: CASEASGRNYFGEQFF.

This clonotype occurred a few times. This chain links TRBV9 with TRBJ2-2; D might be TRBD1 or TRBD2, each matching 7 bases. The germline V gene encodes CDR1 SGDLS and CDR2 YYNGEE. Deletions cut 1 base from V and 4 bases from J, with 14 bases between. The CDR3 runs 16 residues. Written as DNA, the CDR3 is TGTGCCAGCAGCGTAAGGCAGGGGGAGGGCACCGGGGAGCTGTTTTTT. This gives the protein CASSVRQGEGTGELFF.

This clonotype has more than one count but fewer than ten. It may be a read error: a sequence one base away is much more abundant. The chain has TRBV5-6 and TRBJ1-1, with 12 bases that match TRBD1. The CDR3 runs to 12 residues. Per the germline V gene, CDR1 is SGHDT and CDR2 is YYEEEE. J gave up 11 bases and V 7 bases, and 6 bases lay outside the gene matches. The CDR3 is CASPGQGAMAFF. The CDR3 nucleotides are TGTGCCAGCCCGGGACAGGGGGCGATGGCTTTCTTT.

V gene TRBV6-2 or TRBV6-3 combines with J gene TRBJ1-2; weak D call: TRBD1 (6 bases). CDR1 is MNHEY and CDR2 is SVGEGT in the germline V gene. CDR3 length equals 12 residues. The CDR3 sequence: CISSGQSYGYTF. CDR3 coding DNA: TGTATCAGCAGCGGACAGAGCTATGGCTACACCTTC.

A note on this clonotype: One junction end does not reproduce the germline sequence, and a read error may be involved. The rearrangement joins TRBV2 to TRBJ2-7; D remains unclear. CDR3 length: 15 residues. CDR1 and CDR2 (germline): SNHLY, FYNNEI. The CDR3 bases are TGTGCCAGCAGAGAGAACTGGGCGGTCTCCCACGAGCAGTACTTC. It translates to CASRENWAVSHEQYF.

This clonotype was observed at least ten times. A much larger clone sits a single nucleotide away, making a read error possible. The chain has TRBV4-2 and TRBJ1-2, with 8 bases identical to TRBD1. The V gene's germline CDR1 is LGHNA and CDR2 YNFKEQ. CDR3 length: 15 amino acids. This CDR3 reads CASNQEAGGGSGYTF. CDR3 nucleotides: TGTGCCAGCAACCAAGAGGCAGGGGGCGGATCTGGCTACACCTTC.

By share of the sample, this clonotype is medium-sized. The chain is built from TRBV6-1 and TRBJ2-7; D may be TRBD2 (5 bases). Trimming stripped 3 bases from V and 6 bases from J, with 24 bases between. The CDR3 length is 17 residues. Per the germline V gene, CDR1 is MNHNS and CDR2 is SASEGT. CDR3 DNA sequence: TGTGCCAGCAGTGATTGGGTAAGCCCCCACCACGAGGGCGAGCAGTACTTC. Translated, it gives CASSDWVSPHHEGEQYF.

As for this clonotype: Germline is not matched at one junction end, which may reflect a read error. The V and J genes are TRBV11-2 and TRBJ2-1, with D perhaps being TRBD1 or TRBD2 (5 bases each). The CDR3 runs to 21 residues. Germline loops: CDR1 SGHAT, CDR2 FQNNGV. The DNA for the CDR3 is TGTGCCAGTAGCTTCAAGCATGGGTTGGGGCGGGTGTGGTGGAACTACAATGGGCAGTTCTTC. This encodes CASSFKHGLGRVWWNYNGQFF.

On this clonotype: Mismatch with germline at one junction end may stem from a read error. The chain links TRBV10-1 to TRBJ2-1, with D possibly being TRBD2 (6 bases). This CDR3 is built from 15 residues. Germline V gives CDR1 WNHNN, CDR2 SYGVQD (reference sequence). CDR3 loop: CASSEPDYIYHEKFF. The CDR3 DNA reads TGCGCCAGCAGTGAGCCGGACTACATCTACCATGAGAAGTTCTTC.

On this clonotype itself: In this CDR3 the conserved last residue, phenylalanine or tryptophan, is missing, so a read error is likely. The V and J genes are TRBV11-2 and TRBJ2-1; D is ambiguous. The CDR3 spans 14 residues. CDR1 is SGHAT and CDR2 is FQNNGV in the germline V gene. For the CDR3, the DNA is TGTGCCAACAGCTTATGCCTGCTAGTTAGTGAGCAGTTCCTC. It yields the protein CANSLCLLVSEQFL.

Details on this clonotype: This is likely a read error, given that the CDR3 carries no conserved phenylalanine or tryptophan at its end. The chain is built from TRBV5-1 and TRBJ1-1; D gene uncertain. The V gene lost 4 bases and the J gene lost 7 bases, with 17 bases spanning the gap. Germline CDR1 and CDR2: SGHRS and YFSETQ. This CDR3 region has 14 residues. The CDR3 DNA reads as TGCGCCAGCAGCCCATCCTCAGGACCCGATGAAGCTTTCATT. This codes for CASSPSSGPDEAFI.

Notes on this clonotype: The junction departs from germline at one end; a sequencing error may be responsible. This sequence joins TRBV5-5 and TRBJ1-1; 7 nucleotides line up with TRBD1. The CDR3 is 16 residues long. The germline V gene encodes CDR1 SGHKS and CDR2 YYEKEE (reference sequence). CDR3 DNA sequence: TGTGCCAGCAGCTCGGCCGCGGGGACAGTGAGGACTGGAGCTTTCTTT. Its protein is CASSSAAGTVRTGAFF. The full variable domain, completed using reference TRBV5-5 and TRBJ1-1, is DAGVTQSPTHLIKTRGQQVTLRCSPISGHKSVSWYQQVLGQGPQFIFQYYEKEERGRGNFPDRFSARQFPNYSSELNVNALLLGDSALYLCASSSAAGTVRTGAFFGQGTRLTVV.

The chain employs TRBV4-1 and TRBJ2-1; D unresolved. Germline-derived CDR1 and CDR2 are MGHRA and YSYEKL. The CDR3 extends over 15 amino acids. CDR3 sequence (DNA): TGCGTCCGCAGCCAAAGTAACGGATGGAACAATGAGCAGTTCTTC. Translating it yields CVRSQSNGWNNEQFF.

This clonotype occurred a few times. A read error may explain this, as a much larger clone is one base away. The chain carries TRBV7-9 and TRBJ1-4; tentative D call: TRBD1 (6 bases). The CDR3 contains 15 residues. The V gene's germline CDR1 is SEHNR and CDR2 FQNEAQ (reference sequence). CDR3 loop: CASSASQGGGENLFF. CDR3 in DNA: TGTGCCAGCAGCGCTAGCCAAGGGGGGGGTGAAAATCTGTTTTTT.